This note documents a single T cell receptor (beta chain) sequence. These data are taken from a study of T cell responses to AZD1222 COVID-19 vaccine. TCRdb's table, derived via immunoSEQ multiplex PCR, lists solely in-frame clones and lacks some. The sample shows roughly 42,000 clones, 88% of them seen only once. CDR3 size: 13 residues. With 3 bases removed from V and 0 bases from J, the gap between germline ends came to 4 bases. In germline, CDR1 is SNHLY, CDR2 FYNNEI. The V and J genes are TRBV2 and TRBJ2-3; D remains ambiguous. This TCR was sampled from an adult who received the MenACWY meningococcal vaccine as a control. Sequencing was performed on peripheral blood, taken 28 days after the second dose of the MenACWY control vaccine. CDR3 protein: CASSDDSTDTQYF. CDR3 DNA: TGTGCCAGCAGTGATGACAGCACAGATACGCAGTATTTT.